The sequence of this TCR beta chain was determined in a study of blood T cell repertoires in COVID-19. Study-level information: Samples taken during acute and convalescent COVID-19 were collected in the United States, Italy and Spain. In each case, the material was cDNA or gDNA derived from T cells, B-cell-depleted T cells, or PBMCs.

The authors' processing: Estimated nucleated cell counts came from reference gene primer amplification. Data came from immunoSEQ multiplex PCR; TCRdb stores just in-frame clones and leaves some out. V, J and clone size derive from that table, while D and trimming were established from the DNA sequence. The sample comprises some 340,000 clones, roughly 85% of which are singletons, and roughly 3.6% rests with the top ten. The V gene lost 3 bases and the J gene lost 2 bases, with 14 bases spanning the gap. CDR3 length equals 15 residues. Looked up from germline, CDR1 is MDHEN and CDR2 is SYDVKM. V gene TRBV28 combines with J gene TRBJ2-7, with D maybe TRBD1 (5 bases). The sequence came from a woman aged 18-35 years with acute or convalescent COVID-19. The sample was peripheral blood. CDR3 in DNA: TGTGCCAGCAGTTTCCTCAGGGAAGTACCCTACGAGCAGTACTTC. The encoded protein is CASSFLREVPYEQYF. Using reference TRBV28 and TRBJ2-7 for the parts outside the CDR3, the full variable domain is DVKVTQSSRYLVKRTGEKVFLECVQDMDHENMFWYRQDPGLGLRLIYFSYDVKMKEKGDIPEGYSVSREKKERFSLILESASTNQTSMYLCASSFLREVPYEQYFGPGTRLTVT.